This T cell receptor (beta chain) comes out of a study of cytomegalovirus exposure and HLA in healthy donors. Study-wide results and caveats: Rare sequences made up most TCRs, while some public TCRs were found in many donors.

Sequencing used immunoSEQ multiplex PCR; TCRdb keeps in-frame clones, though not all of them. The table lists fewer than 300,000 clones, 88% of them singletons. V was pared by 1 base and J by 10 bases, with 1 base of the junction left unmatched. Germline CDR1 reads MNHEY; CDR2 reads SVGAGI. The CDR3 is made up of 12 amino acids. Concerning this clone: Its cognate antigen is unknown.

This rearrangement joins TRBV6-5 to TRBJ2-1, with TRBD2 identical over 7 bases. Material for sequencing was PBMCs. The receptor comes from a woman younger than 30 in good health and CMV-seronegative. Here the CDR3 DNA reads TGTGCCAGCAGTTACTGGACTAGGGAGCAGTTCTTC. Amino acid sequence: CASSYWTREQFF.